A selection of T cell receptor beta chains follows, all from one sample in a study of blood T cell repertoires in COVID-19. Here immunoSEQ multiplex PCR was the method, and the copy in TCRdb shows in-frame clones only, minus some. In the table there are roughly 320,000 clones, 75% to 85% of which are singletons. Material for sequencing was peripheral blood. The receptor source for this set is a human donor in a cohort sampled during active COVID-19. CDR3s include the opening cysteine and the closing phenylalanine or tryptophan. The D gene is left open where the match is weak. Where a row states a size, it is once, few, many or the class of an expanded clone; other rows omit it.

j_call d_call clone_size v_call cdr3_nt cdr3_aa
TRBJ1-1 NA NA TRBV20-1 TGCAGTGCGAGTATTGGTCACATGAACACTGAAGCTTTCTTT CSASIGHMNTEAFF
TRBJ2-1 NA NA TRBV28 TGTGCCAGCAGTCTTATCTACAATGAGCAGTTCTTC CASSLIYNEQFF
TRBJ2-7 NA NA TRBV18 TGTGCCAGCTCACGCCTGGACAGCCTATACGGCGAGCAGTACTTC CASSRLDSLYGEQYF
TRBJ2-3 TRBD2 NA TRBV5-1 TGCGCCAGCAGCTTGCTAGCGGGGGGTAACACAGATACGCAGTATTTT CASSLLAGGNTDTQYF
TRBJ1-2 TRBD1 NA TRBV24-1 TGTGCCACCAGTGATTCTATATTCCGGGACAGGGGTAGCTACACCTTC CATSDSIFRDRGSYTF
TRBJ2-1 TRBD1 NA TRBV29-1 TGCAGCGTCGGTACACCAGGACAGGCGTACTACAATGAGCAGTTCTTC CSVGTPGQAYYNEQFF
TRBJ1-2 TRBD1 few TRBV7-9 TGTGCCAGCAGCGAACGGGGACAGGGGGTCTATGGCTACACCTTC CASSERGQGVYGYTF
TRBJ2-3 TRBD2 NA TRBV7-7 TGTGCCAGCAGCCCACTAGCGGTGAGCACAGATACGCAGTATTTT CASSPLAVSTDTQYF
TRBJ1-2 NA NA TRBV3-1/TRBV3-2 TGTGCCAGCAGCCAAGGAGAATCGGGAAGACATAACTATGGCTACACCTTC CASSQGESGRHNYGYTF
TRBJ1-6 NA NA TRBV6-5 TGTGCCAGCTCCACCGACAGAACTTCACCCCTCCACTTT CASSTDRTSPLHF
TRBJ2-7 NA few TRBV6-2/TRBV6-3 TGTGCCAGCAGCCCCCGTAGGGACACCTCCTACGAGCAGTACTTC CASSPRRDTSYEQYF
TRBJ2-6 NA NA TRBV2 TGTGCCAGCAGTTCGGACGGGAGCGGGGCCAACGTCCTGACTTTC CASSSDGSGANVLTF
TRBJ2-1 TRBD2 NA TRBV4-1 TGCGCCAGCTCACCGGGACTAGCGGGGGGGCCAGGCGAGCAGTTCTTC CASSPGLAGGPGEQFF
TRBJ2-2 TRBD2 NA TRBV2 TGTGCCAGCAGTGGTAGCGGGGGGAACACCGGGGAGCTGTTTTTT CASSGSGGNTGELFF
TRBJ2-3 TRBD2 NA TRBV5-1 TGCGCCAGCAGCCCGGGCGAGCGGGGGTACCCGGTAGATACGCAGTATTTT CASSPGERGYPVDTQYF
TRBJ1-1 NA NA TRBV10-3 TGTGCCATCAGTGAGTCCGGAGGGTTGAACACTGAAGCTTTCTTT CAISESGGLNTEAFF
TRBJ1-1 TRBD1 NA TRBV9 TGTGCCAGCAGCGTAGGGGACAGACCCACTGAAGCTTTCTTT CASSVGDRPTEAFF
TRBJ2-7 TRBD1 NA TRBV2 TGTGCCAGCATTAGGACAGGGTCCTACGAGCAGTACTTC CASIRTGSYEQYF
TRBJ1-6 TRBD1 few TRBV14 TGTGCCAGCAGCCAACTGACAGGGTACCCCAATAATTCACCCCTCCACTTT CASSQLTGYPNNSPLHF
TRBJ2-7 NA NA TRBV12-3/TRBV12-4 TGTGCCAGCAGCCAGGGAAGTTACGAGCAGTACTTC CASSQGSYEQYF
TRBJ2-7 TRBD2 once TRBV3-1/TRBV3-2 TGTGCCAGCGCCCTAGCGGGGGTCAACGAGCAGTACTTC CASALAGVNEQYF
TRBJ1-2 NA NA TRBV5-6 TGTGCCAGCAGCTTGCGACAGGAGAATAATTTTGACTATGGCTACACCTTC CASSLRQENNFDYGYTF